The clone carrying this T cell receptor beta chain was counted ten times or more. This sample is drawn from a study of T-cell reconstitution after alpha-beta-depleted transplantation in children. V dropped 1 base and J dropped 0 bases, with 7 bases sitting between them. The CDR3 runs to 15 residues. Looked up from germline, CDR1 is PRHDT and CDR2 is FYEKMQ (reference sequence). Preparation of the TCRbeta library involved a method that used unique molecular identifiers. TCRdb passed the PCR reads through MiXCR, listing each CDR3 protein once. The sample lists about half a million distinct CDR3 sequences, approximately 12% seen once, with 5% to 6% in the top ten.

The rearrangement links TRBV13 to TRBJ1-5; D remains unclear. The clonotype originates from a human donor who donated a stem cell graft to a child with combined immunodeficiency. The input for sequencing was PBMCs from the stem cell graft donor, taken from the stem cell graft. The CDR3 here is CASSLAANSNQPQHF. The CDR3 DNA sequence: TGTGCCAGCAGCTTAGCGGCTAATAGCAATCAGCCCCAGCATTTT.